The clone carrying this TCR beta chain was observed many times. Its target is not known. Reliance was placed on clinical symptoms, serum thyroxine, TRAb, thyroid ultrasound and orbital computed tomography for diagnosis. CDR3 length equals 15 residues. V lost 6 bases, J lost 1 base, and 15 bases lay in between. Germline V lookup: CDR1 MNHEY, CDR2 SMNVEV (reference sequence). For repertoire sequencing, the TCR beta CDR3 regions were amplified from RNA transcripts. After a first-round RT-PCR with HTBI primers, a second-round multiplex PCR was run. TCRdb redid the calling of the multiplex PCR reads with MiXCR, one entry per CDR3 protein. The sample lists about 340,000 distinct CDR3 sequences; 15% to 20% were seen once. The data stem from a study of Graves' ophthalmopathy and Graves' hyperthyroidism. Study-wide background: Peripheral blood collection took place at initial diagnosis, before any treatment. General study points: With 70.59% sensitivity and about 74% specificity, the model predicted ophthalmopathy progression.

The gene calls are TRBV27 and TRBJ1-1, with a possible D match to TRBD1 (5 bases). The receptor was isolated from an adult man with Graves' ophthalmopathy. The sequenced material came from peripheral blood. The DNA of the CDR3 is TGTGCCAGCAGCCCCCTACAGGTAGCGAACACTGAAGCTTTCTTT. It is translated as CASSPLQVANTEAFF.